Listed below are T cell receptor beta chains from one sample, sequenced in a study of T cells after yellow fever vaccination. From the 5' RACE reads, TCRdb called clonotypes with MiXCR, one entry per CDR3 protein. The data hold 360,000 or so distinct CDR3 sequences, with roughly 11% observed a single time. Sequenced material: PBMCs, taken on the day of the first yellow fever vaccination. The receptor source for this set is a man between 18 and 35 years old who received the YFV17D yellow fever vaccine. The CDR3 runs from the conserved cysteine through the conserved F or W. D genes are given only for firm matches. For some rows the clone size is stated as once, few or many, or as a class when expanded; others skip it.

j_gene: TRBJ1-5; v_gene: TRBV6-1; d_gene: -; abundance: -; CDR3aa: CASGVDLSNQLQHF; CDR3nt: TGTGCCAGCGGTGTGGACCTTAGCAATCAGCTCCAGCATTTT
j_gene: TRBJ1-6; v_gene: TRBV6-6; d_gene: -; abundance: few; CDR3aa: CASEGRRDSPLHF; CDR3nt: TGTGCCAGCGAGGGGCGAAGAGATTCACCCCTCCACTTT
j_gene: TRBJ2-2; v_gene: TRBV9; d_gene: -; abundance: many; CDR3aa: CASRDRDTHTGELFF; CDR3nt: TGTGCCAGCAGGGACCGGGACACTCACACCGGGGAGCTGTTTTTT
j_gene: TRBJ2-3; v_gene: TRBV20-1; d_gene: -; abundance: -; CDR3aa: CSAPRGGISTDTQYF; CDR3nt: TGCAGTGCCCCCAGGGGGGGAATAAGCACAGATACGCAGTATTTT
j_gene: TRBJ2-3; v_gene: TRBV12-3/TRBV12-4; d_gene: -; abundance: many; CDR3aa: CASSLGLGDTQYF; CDR3nt: TGTGCCAGCAGTTTAGGGCTAGGGGATACGCAGTATTTT
j_gene: TRBJ1-6; v_gene: TRBV5-1; d_gene: -; abundance: -; CDR3aa: CASSLGPRDTNNSPLHF; CDR3nt: TGCGCCAGCAGCTTGGGGCCCCGGGACACTAATAATTCACCCCTCCACTTT
j_gene: TRBJ1-5; v_gene: TRBV11-2; d_gene: TRBD1; abundance: few; CDR3aa: CASSSLRDREVSF; CDR3nt: TGTGCCAGCAGCTCACTAAGGGACAGGGAGGTCTCCTTT
j_gene: TRBJ2-2; v_gene: TRBV6-5; d_gene: -; abundance: few; CDR3aa: CASSYGKGRELFF; CDR3nt: TGTGCCAGCAGTTACGGGAAAGGGCGGGAGCTGTTTTTT
j_gene: TRBJ2-1; v_gene: TRBV11-3; d_gene: TRBD2; abundance: few; CDR3aa: CASSSSGTSYNEQFF; CDR3nt: TGTGCCAGCAGCTCGTCCGGGACTAGCTACAATGAGCAGTTCTTC
j_gene: TRBJ2-2; v_gene: TRBV20-1; d_gene: TRBD2; abundance: -; CDR3aa: CSAPEAVSGGAGGELFF; CDR3nt: TGCAGTGCTCCGGAGGCCGTTAGCGGGGGCGCCGGCGGGGAGCTGTTTTTT
j_gene: TRBJ2-2; v_gene: TRBV28; d_gene: -; abundance: few; CDR3aa: CASSLRRGHYTGELFF; CDR3nt: TGTGCCAGCAGTTTAAGGCGGGGACACTACACCGGGGAGCTGTTTTTT
j_gene: TRBJ2-5; v_gene: TRBV5-1; d_gene: TRBD2; abundance: -; CDR3aa: CASSFRTSEVETQYF; CDR3nt: TGCGCCAGCAGCTTTCGAACTAGCGAAGTAGAGACCCAGTACTTC
j_gene: TRBJ1-2; v_gene: TRBV6-5; d_gene: TRBD1; abundance: -; CDR3aa: CASSYTRTGGNKGYTF; CDR3nt: TGTGCCAGCAGTTACACCAGGACAGGGGGAAATAAAGGCTACACCTTC
j_gene: TRBJ2-3; v_gene: TRBV10-3; d_gene: TRBD2; abundance: -; CDR3aa: CAITSTSGGGSDTQYF; CDR3nt: TGTGCCATCACCTCAACTAGCGGGGGGGGGTCAGATACGCAGTATTTT
j_gene: TRBJ2-7; v_gene: TRBV12-3/TRBV12-4; d_gene: TRBD2; abundance: -; CDR3aa: CASSLMRGVAGVTSYEQYF; CDR3nt: TGTGCCAGCAGTTTAATGCGAGGGGTAGCGGGGGTTACCTCCTACGAGCAGTACTTC
j_gene: TRBJ2-7; v_gene: TRBV12-5; d_gene: TRBD2; abundance: -; CDR3aa: CASGPGGVPYEQYF; CDR3nt: TGTGCTAGTGGCCCCGGGGGGGTCCCCTACGAGCAGTACTTC
j_gene: TRBJ2-1; v_gene: TRBV12-3/TRBV12-4; d_gene: -; abundance: -; CDR3aa: CASSLGYRAEQFF; CDR3nt: TGTGCCAGCAGTTTAGGATATAGAGCTGAGCAGTTCTTC